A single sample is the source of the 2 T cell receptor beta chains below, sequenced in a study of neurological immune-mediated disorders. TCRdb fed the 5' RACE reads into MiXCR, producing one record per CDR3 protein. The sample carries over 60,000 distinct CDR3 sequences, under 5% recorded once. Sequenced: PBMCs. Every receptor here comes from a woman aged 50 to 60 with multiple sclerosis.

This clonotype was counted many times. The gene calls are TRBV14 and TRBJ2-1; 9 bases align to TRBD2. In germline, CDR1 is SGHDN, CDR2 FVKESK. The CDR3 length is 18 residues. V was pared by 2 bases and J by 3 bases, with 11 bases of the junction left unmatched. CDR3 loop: CASSQKISGRGGYNEQFF. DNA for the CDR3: TGTGCCAGCAGCCAAAAGATCAGTGGGCGGGGGGGCTACAATGAGCAGTTCTTC.

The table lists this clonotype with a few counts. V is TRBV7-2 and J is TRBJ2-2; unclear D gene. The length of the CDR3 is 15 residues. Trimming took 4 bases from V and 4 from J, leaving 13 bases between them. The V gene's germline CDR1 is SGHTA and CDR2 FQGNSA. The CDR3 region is CASSWRASGTGELFF. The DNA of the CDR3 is TGTGCCAGCAGCTGGAGAGCATCGGGCACCGGGGAGCTGTTTTTT.